These 3 T cell receptor beta chains came from one sample sequenced in a study of T cell clonotyping in hematopoietic cell transplantation. Assay used: immunoSEQ multiplex PCR; TCRdb lists only in-frame clones, some missing. This repertoire shows 27,000 or so clones, 90% to 97% found once; its top ten account for approximately 1.3%. Sequencing was carried out using peripheral blood mononuclear cells. The receptors shown here come from a man aged 50 or older in good health. Some clones in this sample may be carry-over from other donors' samples.

This clone was counted a few times. The V call is TRBV11-2, the J call TRBJ1-3; no clear D gene. In germline, CDR1 is SGHAT, CDR2 FQNNGV. CDR3 length: 17 residues. Trimming removed 2 bases from V and 1 base from J, with 15 bases in between. The CDR3 sequence is CASSLLAVSRSGNTIYF. The CDR3 nucleotides read TGTGCCAGCAGCTTATTAGCGGTCTCGAGGTCTGGAAACACCATATATTTT.

V gene TRBV9 combines with J gene TRBJ1-2; TRBD1 is a possible D gene (5 bases). Germline V gene sequence: CDR1 SGDLS, CDR2 YYNGEE. The CDR3 has 16 amino acids. V was clipped by 3 bases and J by 7 bases, with 22 bases between them. CDR3 protein: CASSADPQGSLGGYTF. The CDR3 DNA reads TGTGCCAGCAGCGCCGACCCTCAGGGATCCTTAGGTGGCTACACCTTC.

The rearrangement joins TRBV2 to TRBJ1-2; no firm D call. The germline V and J ends were trimmed by 3 bases and 8 bases, with 13 bases remaining between them. The germline V gene has CDR1 SNHLY and CDR2 FYNNEI. The CDR3 is 13 residues long. The CDR3 sequence is CASSERAVTGYTF. CDR3 nucleotide sequence: TGTGCCAGCAGTGAGCGGGCGGTTACCGGCTACACCTTC.